This T cell receptor beta chain was identified during a study of T cell responses to AZD1222 COVID-19 vaccine. The overall study: Pooling covered second doses at about 4 or about 12 weeks. Study observations and caveats: White British donors predominated, females outnumbered males, and clonal diversity was possibly underestimated. Increased Spike-specific TCR breadth and depth were observed after two AZD1222 doses.

Only in-frame clones appear in the TCRdb table, and some are missing; sequencing was by immunoSEQ multiplex PCR. The sample consists of 200,000 or so clones, about nine tenths of them appearing once. Germline-derived CDR1 and CDR2 are LNHDA and SQIVND (reference sequence). The CDR3 length is 14 residues. V shed 6 bases, J shed 5 bases, and the junction held 7 bases outside the gene matches. In its sample, this clone was seen once. Its antigen remains unknown. The TCR comes from an adult in good health. The sequencing here drew on peripheral blood, taken on day 0 of AZD1222 vaccination. The chain couples TRBV19 to TRBJ1-5; TRBD1 aligns across 7 bases. CDR3 sequence (DNA): TGTGCCAGTAGCCCGACAGGGATGGATCAGCCCCAGCATTTT. It translates to CASSPTGMDQPQHF.